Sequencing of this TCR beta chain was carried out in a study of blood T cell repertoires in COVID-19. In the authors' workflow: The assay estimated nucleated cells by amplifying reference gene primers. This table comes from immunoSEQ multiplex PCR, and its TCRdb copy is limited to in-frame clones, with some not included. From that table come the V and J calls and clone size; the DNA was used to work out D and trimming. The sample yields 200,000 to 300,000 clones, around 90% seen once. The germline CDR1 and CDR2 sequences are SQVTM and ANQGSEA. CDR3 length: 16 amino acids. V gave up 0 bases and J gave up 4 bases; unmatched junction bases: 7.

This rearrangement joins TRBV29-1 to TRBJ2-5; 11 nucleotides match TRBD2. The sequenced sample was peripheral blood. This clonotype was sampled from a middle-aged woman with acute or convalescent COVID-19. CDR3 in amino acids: CSVEDRVSGGGETQYF. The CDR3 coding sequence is TGCAGCGTTGAAGATCGGGTTAGCGGGGGGGGAGAGACCCAGTACTTC.